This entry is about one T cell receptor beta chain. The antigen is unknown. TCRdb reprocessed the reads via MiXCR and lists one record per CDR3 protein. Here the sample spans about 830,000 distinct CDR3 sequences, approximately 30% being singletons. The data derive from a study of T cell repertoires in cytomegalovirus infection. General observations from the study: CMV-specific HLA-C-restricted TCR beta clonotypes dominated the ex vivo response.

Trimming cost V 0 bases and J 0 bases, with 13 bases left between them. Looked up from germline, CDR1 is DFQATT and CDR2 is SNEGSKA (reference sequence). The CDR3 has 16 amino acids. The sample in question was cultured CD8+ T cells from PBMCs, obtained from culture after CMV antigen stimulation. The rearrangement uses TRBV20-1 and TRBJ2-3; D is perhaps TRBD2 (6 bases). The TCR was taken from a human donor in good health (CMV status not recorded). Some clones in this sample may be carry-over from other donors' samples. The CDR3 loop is CSARDLWRGSTDTQYF. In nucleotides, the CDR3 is TGCAGTGCTAGAGATCTCTGGCGGGGCAGCACAGATACGCAGTATTTT.